Listed below are T cell receptor beta chains from one sample, sequenced in a study of technical replicates of blood from several donors. The table came from immunoSEQ multiplex PCR; TCRdb's copy has only in-frame clones and leaves some out. The table has about 14,000 clones, more than 85% seen once; the top ten hold around 7%. The sample taken for sequencing was PBMCs. These receptors were taken from a human donor in good health. Each CDR3 is given with its conserved first and last residue. The D gene is left open where the match is weak.

v_gene: TRBV5-1; d_gene: -; CDR3aa: CASSQGLQGRAEQFF
v_gene: TRBV5-4; d_gene: -; CDR3aa: CASSLDPTGLQETQYF
v_gene: TRBV19; d_gene: TRBD2; CDR3aa: CASSPGTSSSEQYF
v_gene: TRBV4-2; d_gene: -; CDR3aa: CASSQEGRGVQDTQYF
v_gene: TRBV30; d_gene: TRBD1; CDR3aa: CACGQGEGTEAFF
v_gene: TRBV30; d_gene: -; CDR3aa: CAWSVRGEQPQHF
v_gene: TRBV5-1; d_gene: -; CDR3aa: CASSLGSFGTNEKLFF
v_gene: TRBV5-1; d_gene: TRBD2; CDR3aa: CASTPAGAVYNEQFF
v_gene: TRBV11-2; d_gene: TRBD2; CDR3aa: CASSQIGLAGGQNEQFF
v_gene: TRBV27; d_gene: -; CDR3aa: CASSLYPNEQFF
v_gene: TRBV4-1; d_gene: TRBD1; CDR3aa: CASSLGQGSDEQYF